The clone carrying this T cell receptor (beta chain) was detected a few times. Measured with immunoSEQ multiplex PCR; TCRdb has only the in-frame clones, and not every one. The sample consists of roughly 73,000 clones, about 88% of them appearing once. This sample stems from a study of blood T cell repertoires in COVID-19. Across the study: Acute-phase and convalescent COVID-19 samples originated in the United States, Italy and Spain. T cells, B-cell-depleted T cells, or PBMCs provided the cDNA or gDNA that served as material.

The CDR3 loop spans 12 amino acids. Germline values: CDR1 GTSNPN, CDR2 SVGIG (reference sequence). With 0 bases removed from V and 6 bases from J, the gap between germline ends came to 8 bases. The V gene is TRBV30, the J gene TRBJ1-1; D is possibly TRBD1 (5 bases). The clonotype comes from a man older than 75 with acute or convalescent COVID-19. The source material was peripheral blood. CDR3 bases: TGTGCCTGGAGTGTACCAGGGCCTGAAGCTTTCTTT. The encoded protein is CAWSVPGPEAFF.